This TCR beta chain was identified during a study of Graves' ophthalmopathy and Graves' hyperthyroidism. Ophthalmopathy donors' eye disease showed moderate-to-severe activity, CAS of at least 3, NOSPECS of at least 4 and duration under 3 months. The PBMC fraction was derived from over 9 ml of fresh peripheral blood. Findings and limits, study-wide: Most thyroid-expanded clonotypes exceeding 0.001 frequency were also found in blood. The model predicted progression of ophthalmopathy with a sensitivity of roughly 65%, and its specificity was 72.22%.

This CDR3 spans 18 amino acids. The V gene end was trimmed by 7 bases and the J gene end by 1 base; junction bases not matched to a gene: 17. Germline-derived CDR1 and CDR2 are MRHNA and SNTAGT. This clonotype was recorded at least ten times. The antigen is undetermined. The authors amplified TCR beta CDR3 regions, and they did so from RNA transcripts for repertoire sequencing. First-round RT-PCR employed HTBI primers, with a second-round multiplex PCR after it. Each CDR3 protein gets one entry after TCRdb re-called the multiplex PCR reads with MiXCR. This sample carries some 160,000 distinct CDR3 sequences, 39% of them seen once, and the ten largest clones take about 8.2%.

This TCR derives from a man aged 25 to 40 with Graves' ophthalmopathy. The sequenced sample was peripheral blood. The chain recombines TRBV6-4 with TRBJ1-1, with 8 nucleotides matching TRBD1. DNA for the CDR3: TGTGCCAGCAATACCGCCGGAGGACAGGGTCGATCGAACACTGAAGCTTTCTTT. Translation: CASNTAGGQGRSNTEAFF.